This T cell receptor beta chain emerged from a study of shared clonotypes between healthy human individuals (dated by TCRdb to the early 2020s). Looking at the study overall: The cohort included three men and a couple of women between 18 and 49 years of age. For each donor, CD4 naive and CD4 memory were each given three plates, CD8 naive was given two plates, and CD8 memory was given one plate. The study deeply sequenced blood TCR repertoires of five healthy adults to estimate repertoire size and the extent of clonotype sharing between individuals. Different laboratories and diverse techniques were used to prepare libraries and sequence TCR repertoires, to increase sequencing depth and limit assay-specific biases. Each donor's leukapheresis produced roughly between roughly 0.85 and 10 billion PBMCs. General conclusions and limits of the study: The genetic and exposure-history diversity represented was limited by the small number of donors. Sampling was restricted to blood, and TCR repertoires in tissue are likely to differ from TCR repertoires in blood. Clonotypes shared by all four sorted-subset donors showed higher generation probabilities than non-shared clonotypes. Across several donors, roughly 5.1% of naive CD4, approximately 3.6% of naive CD8, around 2.5% of memory CD4, and 0.4% of memory CD8 clonotypes were shared. Even with the large sequencing depth, rarefaction of the sorted-subset datasets indicated that sequencing was incomplete. Larger estimated clonotype richness was generally found for naive subsets than for memory subsets. Based on pairwise subsampling, the degree of clonotype sharing among donors was expected to be affected by sequencing depth.

The donors were healthy, HIV-negative adults with no recently reported acute infections or vaccinations. Every donor was a Caucasian adult residing in Nashville, Tennessee, USA. Magnetic negative selection was used to enrich CD4+ T cells, after which naive cells were positively selected on CD45RA and the negative fraction became the memory subset. Blood was collected by leukapheresis, and PBMCs were isolated by Ficoll-Histopaque density gradient centrifugation and then cryopreserved in liquid nitrogen vapor phase. Analytical flow cytometry was used to check the purity and quantity of each magnetically sorted T cell population. Genomic DNA was isolated from every sorted fraction and measured by UV absorbance on a Nanodrop 2000c. On this clone itself: Its target antigen remains unknown. The input lacks base qualities; no much larger clone sits a single base away.

Using the deep immunoSEQ assay, multiplex PCR amplified TCR CDR3 regions from genomic DNA. Genomic DNA extracted from each cell subset was distributed evenly over all wells of several immunoSEQ 96-well plates, and each plate served as one replicate. Each replicate PCR for sorted subsets received around 200 ng genomic DNA, equal to roughly 33,000 T cell genomes. Purified libraries were measured with a Qubit 3.0 fluorometer, size-checked on a Bioanalyzer 2100, and measured again with the KAPA Library Quantification kit. Each immunoSEQ 96-well plate was sequenced on its own single-read 150-cycle Illumina NextSeq 550 flow cell. Per the source publication's procedure: Because only junctional sequences without quality scores were contained in the immunoSEQ output, filtering matching that applied to full-length reads could not be performed. To assign V/J genes and CDR3, sequences were annotated against IMGT germline references using PyIR, a Python wrapper for IgBLAST v1.9. Reads were removed for weak V/J assignments (E-value above 1e-6), missing CDR3, stop codons, out-of-frame junctions, or ambiguous translated residues. V3J clonotypes were defined by identical inferred V gene, J gene, and CDR3 amino acid sequence. The percentage overlap between two repertoires was calculated by dividing the number of shared unique clonotypes by the size of the smaller repertoire. Three approaches were used to assess repertoire richness: RTK rarefaction, the Chao1 estimator, and Recon v2.1 estimates of unobserved clonotypes. For all TCRbeta clonotypes obtained by the gDNA method from a few donors, generation probabilities were computed with OLGA. TCRdb holds this immuneACCESS table with in-frame rearrangements only. Some clones are missing; in checked studies, unresolved V genes explain under half, and the rest has no known cause. V and J calls and clone size are those listed in that table; D and trimming were worked out from the DNA. The sample has about a million clones on record, about 70% of them singletons. The ten biggest clones cover approximately 1.5% of the sample.

The sample taken for sequencing was memory CD4+ T cells sorted from blood. Sample cell subset or site, as interpreted from the label and publication: CD45RA-negative fraction. The TCR was taken from a man younger than 35 in good health.

The CDR3 here reads CASSLLGGRNQPQHF. The nucleotide sequence reads TGTGCCAGCAGCCTCCTCGGGGGACGCAATCAGCCCCAGCATTTT. The chain joins TRBV7-9 to TRBJ1-5; TRBD1 is a weak D gene call, 5 bases matching. Including cysteine and phenylalanine, the CDR3 has 15 amino acids. Here the CDR3 DNA is all that survives: 45 bases in frame from base 1. Cut back by 5 bases and 2 bases, the V and J ends lie 13 bases apart. CDR1 SEHNR and CDR2 FQNEAQ were looked up in the germline V gene (reference sequence).